This TCR beta chain was found in a study of blood T cell repertoires in COVID-19. Study-level information: The origin of the acute and convalescent COVID-19 samples was the United States, Italy and Spain. The cDNA or gDNA used as material had been derived from T cells, B-cell-depleted T cells, or PBMCs.

Study members were between about 18 and 95 years old and lived in 20 to 30 US regions. Which cohort a participant joined came from the clinical history participants gave. The germline V gene encodes CDR1 ENHRY and CDR2 SYGVKD. This CDR3 has 12 residues. V lost 6 bases to trimming and J lost 4 bases, with 7 bases between them. This table comes from immunoSEQ multiplex PCR, and its TCRdb copy is limited to in-frame clones, with some not included. The data contain some 240,000 clones, about 81% of them singletons. This clonotype was obtained from a man aged 30 to 39 with acute COVID-19. V is TRBV10-3 and J is TRBJ2-1; D unresolved. Sequenced sample: PBMCs or T cells enriched from blood (not recorded which). In DNA, the CDR3 is TGTGCCATCAGCACACCTTACAATGAGCAGTTCTTC. As protein: CAISTPYNEQFF.